The 9 T cell receptor beta chains given below trace back to one sample, sequenced in a study of response to subunit inactivated influenza vaccine. TCRdb redid the calling of the RT-PCR reads with MiXCR, one entry per CDR3 protein. The table shows hundreds of thousands of distinct CDR3 sequences, with approximately 16% occurring only once. The sample in question was CD4+ T cells sorted from PBMCs, obtained about 24 months after vaccination. The receptors come from a man between 50 and 69 years old who received an inactivated influenza vaccine.

V is TRBV20-1 and J is TRBJ2-7; D gene uncertain. The length of the CDR3 is 15 residues. CDR1 is DFQATT, CDR2 SNEGSKA, per germline (reference sequence). V gave up 3 bases and J gave up 3 bases, with 18 bases separating them. The CDR3 region has the DNA TGCAGTGCTAGTGCCCTGGATCTCGCTAGCTACGAGCAGTACTTC. Translation gives CSASALDLASYEQYF.

This clonotype was observed many times. The gene calls are TRBV7-2 and TRBJ2-1, with TRBD2 matching over 11 bases. CDR1 and CDR2 (germline): SGHTA, FQGNSA. V lost 1 base to trimming and J lost 4 bases; unmatched junction nucleotides: 3. CDR3 length: 16 amino acids. The CDR3 DNA reads TGTGCCAGCAGCTTAGGAGCTAGCGGGAGGTACAATGAGCAGTTCTTC. Translation gives CASSLGASGRYNEQFF.

The genes are TRBV6-2 or TRBV6-3 and TRBJ1-2; D possibly corresponds to TRBD1 (5 bases). V lost 8 bases, J lost 6 bases, and 16 bases lay in between. The CDR3 is 13 amino acids. CDR1 MNHEY and CDR2 SVGEGT come from the germline V gene. CDR3 sequence reads: CASEPGRRDGYTF. In nucleotides, the CDR3 is TGTGCCAGCGAGCCGGGACGACGTGATGGCTACACCTTC.

The chain employs TRBV7-2 and TRBJ2-3, with D hard to call. V was clipped by 1 base and J by 2 bases, with 10 bases between them. Germline CDR1 reads SGHTA; CDR2 reads FQGNSA. The CDR3 consists of 15 residues. The DNA for the CDR3 is TGTGCCAGCAGCTTAGGGGCTTTACTCACAGATACGCAGTATTTT. Translation: CASSLGALLTDTQYF. The full variable domain, its missing parts supplied by reference TRBV7-2 and TRBJ2-3, is GAGVSQSPSNKVTEKGKDVELRCDPISGHTALYWYRQSLGQGLEFLIYFQGNSAPDKSGLPSDRFSAERTGGSVSTLTIQRTQQEDSAVYLCASSLGALLTDTQYFGPGTRLTVL.

The V gene is TRBV5-1, the J gene TRBJ2-7, with 9 bases identical to TRBD2. The CDR3 is 17 residues long. Per the germline V gene, CDR1 is SGHRS and CDR2 is YFSETQ. J gave up 0 bases and V 0 bases, and 7 bases lay outside the gene matches. The CDR3 loop reads CASSLARGSGGSYEQYF. In DNA, the CDR3 is TGCGCCAGCAGCTTGGCCCGGGGTAGCGGGGGCTCCTACGAGCAGTACTTC.

The chain uses TRBV10-3 and TRBJ2-6; D unclear. V was shortened by 8 bases and J by 1 base, with 12 bases between the two germline ends. Germline V lookup: CDR1 ENHRY, CDR2 SYGVKD. The CDR3 consists of 15 residues. CDR3 sequence reads: CAIGQVVSGANVLTF. CDR3 DNA sequence: TGTGCCATCGGGCAGGTTGTTTCTGGGGCCAACGTCCTGACTTTC.

V and J are TRBV20-1 and TRBJ1-3; D is uncertain. The V end was cut by 3 bases, the J end by 4 bases, with 10 bases between. CDR3 length: 13 residues. The V gene's germline CDR1 is DFQATT and CDR2 SNEGSKA (reference sequence). CDR3 sequence reads: CSARDHKGNTIYF. The CDR3 DNA reads TGCAGTGCTAGGGATCATAAAGGAAACACCATATATTTT.

This clonotype was seen more than once but under ten times. The rearrangement joins TRBV3-1 to TRBJ1-2, with D uncertain. Per the germline V gene, CDR1 is LGHDT and CDR2 is YNNKEL (reference sequence). This CDR3 is built from 12 residues. V was trimmed by 1 base and J by 8 bases, leaving 8 bases between them. As DNA, the CDR3 is TGTGCCAGCAGCCAAGCCACAAAGGGCTACACCTTC. Protein sequence: CASSQATKGYTF.

This clonotype was seen repeatedly, ten times or more. V usage is TRBV14 and J usage is TRBJ2-2, with D possibly matching TRBD1 (6 bases). Germline lookup yields CDR1 SGHDN and CDR2 FVKESK. V lost 1 base and J lost 8, with 11 bases in between. This CDR3 is built from 14 residues. The CDR3 sequence: CASSQVQGSGELFF. CDR3 DNA: TGTGCCAGCAGCCAAGTACAGGGATCAGGGGAGCTGTTTTTT. The complete variable domain, with remaining parts taken from reference TRBV14 and TRBJ2-2, reads EAGVTQFPSHSVIEKGQTVTLRCDPISGHDNLYWYRRVMGKEIKFLLHFVKESKQDESGMPNNRFLAERTGGTYSTLKVQPAELEDSGVYFCASSQVQGSGELFFGEGSRLTVL.